The next 23 T cell receptor beta chains were all read from a single sample in a study of T cell responses to AZD1222 COVID-19 vaccine. TCRdb's copy holds only in-frame clones and misses some; the assay was immunoSEQ multiplex PCR. The sample consists of some 150,000 clones, almost 90% of them appearing once. The sample here was peripheral blood, taken on day 0 of AZD1222 vaccination. These receptors came from an adult in good health.

The V gene is TRBV24-1, the J gene TRBJ2-2; 10 nucleotides match TRBD2. The CDR3 length is 15 residues. V trimming: 5 bases; J trimming: 4 bases; junction bases outside the gene matches: 3. In germline, CDR1 is KGHDR, CDR2 SFDVKD. The CDR3 is CATSGRLAGTGELFF. CDR3 coding DNA: TGTGCCACCAGTGGCCGACTAGCGGGCACCGGGGAGCTGTTTTTT.

The CDR3 DNA sequence: TGTGCCAGCAGCCCCGGCCGTACAGGGCATCATCAGCCCCAGCATTTT. It codes for CASSPGRTGHHQPQHF. V usage is TRBV7-2 and J usage is TRBJ1-5; D is perhaps TRBD1 (6 bases). Trimming removed 5 bases from V and 5 bases from J, with 19 bases in between. Germline loops: CDR1 SGHTA, CDR2 FQGNSA. The length of the CDR3 is 16 residues.

The chain has TRBV28 and TRBJ2-2; TRBD1 is a possible D gene (5 bases). Trimming took off 8 bases at V and 7 bases at J, with 14 bases between the two ends. Germline V gene sequence: CDR1 MDHEN, CDR2 SYDVKM. This CDR3 is 13 amino acids long. CDR3 nucleotides: TGTGCCAGCCTCGGACACCTCGTCGGGGAGCTGTTTTTT. Protein: CASLGHLVGELFF. The full variable domain, with the rest looked up from reference TRBV28 and TRBJ2-2, is DVKVTQSSRYLVKRTGEKVFLECVQDMDHENMFWYRQDPGLGLRLIYFSYDVKMKEKGDIPEGYSVSREKKERFSLILESASTNQTSMYLCASLGHLVGELFFGEGSRLTVL.

The chain couples TRBV24-1 to TRBJ2-1; 7 bases align to TRBD2. Germline V gene sequence: CDR1 KGHDR, CDR2 SFDVKD. This CDR3 comprises 13 residues. Unmatched junction bases numbered 5, after V lost 4 bases and J lost 9 bases. The CDR3 DNA reads TGTGCCACCAGTGACCCCGGACTAGTTGAGCAGTTCTTC. As protein: CATSDPGLVEQFF.

V is TRBV21-1 and J is TRBJ1-2; TRBD1 is the table's D call and was not checked against the DNA. TRBV21-1 is noted as a pseudogene. The CDR3 spans 14 residues. CDR3 in amino acids: CASSRRTAGYGYTF. As DNA, the CDR3 is TGTGCCAGCAGCAGAAGGACAGCCGGCTATGGCTACACCTTC.

The V call is TRBV5-8, the J call TRBJ2-4; D is undetermined. The CDR3 spans 16 residues. The ends were cut back, 2 bases at V and 5 bases at J, with 17 bases in the middle. Germline V gives CDR1 SGHTS, CDR2 YDEGEE. The CDR3 region has the DNA TGTGCCAGCAGCTTAGGCGGCCGACTCGGGCAAAACATTCAGTACTTC. Encoded protein: CASSLGGRLGQNIQYF. Full variable domain (rest looked up from reference TRBV5-8 and TRBJ2-4): EAGVTQSPTHLIKTRGQQATLRCSPISGHTSVYWYQQALGLGLQFLLWYDEGEERNRGNFPPRFSGRQFPNYSSELNVNALELEDSALYLCASSLGGRLGQNIQYFGAGTRLSVL.

The table lists this clone with a count of one. An end of the junction differs from the germline gene, which may be a read error. This chain uses TRBV19 with TRBJ1-1; D gene ambiguous. Germline-derived CDR1 and CDR2 are LNHDA and SQIVND (reference sequence). The CDR3 contains 14 residues. The DNA for the CDR3 is TGTGCCAGTAGTCTACAGCGTCAGGAAGGTCTACACCATTTT. Amino acids: CASSLQRQEGLHHF.

CDR3 DNA: TGCGCCAGCAGCCAAGAACTTGGGACAGGGCACTATGGCTACACCTTC. Translation gives CASSQELGTGHYGYTF. The chain links TRBV4-1 to TRBJ1-2; TRBD1 aligns across 9 bases. Germline assignment: CDR1 MGHRA and CDR2 YSYEKL. There are 16 residues in the CDR3. After removal of 0 bases from V and 3 bases from J, the junction contained 5 bases not matched to a gene.

The CDR3 region is CASSLTDNSPLHF. The CDR3 DNA is TGTGCCAGCAGCTTAACGGATAATTCACCCCTCCACTTT. This sequence joins TRBV11-3 and TRBJ1-6; no firm D call. Trimming stripped 2 bases from V and 5 bases from J, with 4 bases between. The germline V gene has CDR1 SGHNT and CDR2 YENEEA. The CDR3 is 13 residues long.

The rearrangement uses TRBV24-1 and TRBJ2-3; 13 nucleotides align to TRBD2. With 6 bases clipped from V and 6 bases from J, the junction kept 14 bases outside the gene matches. CDR3 size: 18 residues. Germline V gives CDR1 KGHDR, CDR2 SFDVKD. CDR3 sequence: CATSPFWTSGSLDDTQYF. Here the CDR3 DNA reads TGTGCCACCAGTCCCTTTTGGACTAGCGGGAGTTTGGATGATACGCAGTATTTT.

The V gene is TRBV6-5, the J gene TRBJ1-6; D remains unclear. Per germline, CDR1 MNHEY and CDR2 SVGAGI. Trimming pared 0 bases from V and 7 bases from J, leaving 10 bases between. The CDR3 spans 15 residues. The DNA for the CDR3 is TGTGCCAGCAGTTACTCGAACACTGTCAATTCACCCCTCCACTTT. Protein product: CASSYSNTVNSPLHF.

The chain uses TRBV9 and TRBJ2-5, with D perhaps TRBD1 (6 bases). This CDR3 has 15 amino acids. V was cut by 0 bases and J by 5 bases, with 14 bases left in between. Germline values: CDR1 SGDLS, CDR2 YYNGEE. CDR3 sequence (DNA): TGTGCCAGCAGCGTAGCTGTAGGGCAGGGGGAGACCCAGTACTTC. This gives the protein CASSVAVGQGETQYF.

This chain joins TRBV7-3 and TRBJ1-2; 8 bases are a match to TRBD1. Germline assignment: CDR1 SGHTA and CDR2 FQGTGA. CDR3 size: 15 residues. With V trimmed by 5 bases and J by 2 bases, 7 bases remained unmatched. The CDR3 loop reads CASSEGQGANYGYTF. CDR3 nucleotide sequence: TGTGCCAGCAGCGAAGGACAGGGAGCGAACTATGGCTACACCTTC.

The rearrangement joins TRBV6-5 to TRBJ1-1; 9 bases align to TRBD1. CDR3 length equals 14 residues. Trimming cost V 6 bases and J 0 bases; bases outside gene matches: 2. Germline assignment: CDR1 MNHEY and CDR2 SVGAGI. CDR3 in DNA: TGTGCCAGCAGACGGACAGGGGTGAACACTGAAGCTTTCTTT. Amino acids: CASRRTGVNTEAFF.

This sequence joins TRBV6-5 and TRBJ2-5; 9 bases are a match to TRBD2. Germline V gene lookup returns CDR1 MNHEY and CDR2 SVGAGI. This CDR3 is 15 amino acids long. Trimming removed 2 bases from V and 4 bases from J; junction bases left unmatched: 5. CDR3 DNA: TGTGCCAGCAGTTACACTAGCGGGTACACAGAGACCCAGTACTTC. Translation: CASSYTSGYTETQYF.

The chain combines TRBV30 with TRBJ1-4, with 7 bases matching TRBD1. Unmatched junction bases numbered 12, after V lost 7 bases and J lost 10 bases. Germline V gives CDR1 GTSNPN, CDR2 SVGIG (reference sequence). CDR3 size: 13 residues. The CDR3: CASGVGTAGKLFF. CDR3 bases: TGTGCCTCCGGAGTGGGGACAGCGGGAAAACTGTTTTTT. Filled out from reference TRBV30 and TRBJ1-4, the complete variable domain reads SQTIHQWPATLVQPVGSPLSLECTVEGTSNPNLYWYRQAAGRGLQLLFYSVGIGQISSEVPQNLSASRPQDRQFILSSKKLLLSDSGFYLCASGVGTAGKLFFGSGTQLSVL.

In its sample, this clone was seen once. The chain joins TRBV3-1 (or the pseudogene TRBV3-2) to TRBJ2-1; D is undetermined. V lost 5 bases to trimming and J lost 7 bases, with 9 bases between them. The CDR3 extends over 12 amino acids. Germline V CDR1 and CDR2: LGHDT, YNNKEL (reference sequence). Here the CDR3 reads CASSFQGNEQFF. DNA for the CDR3: TGTGCCAGCAGCTTCCAAGGGAATGAGCAGTTCTTC.

This clone occurred once. V and J are TRBV19 and TRBJ1-4; D is unresolved. Germline CDR1 and CDR2: LNHDA and SQIVND (reference sequence). The V and J ends lost 4 bases and 7 bases respectively, with 28 bases between them. The CDR3 loop spans 19 amino acids. Here the CDR3 reads CASSKYNTRASPWGEKLFF. The CDR3, as DNA: TGTGCCAGTAGTAAATACAATACCCGGGCCTCCCCATGGGGTGAAAAACTGTTTTTT.

This chain links TRBV9 with TRBJ2-1, with 7 bases fitting TRBD2. CDR1 is SGDLS, CDR2 YYNGEE, per germline. The CDR3 has 16 amino acids. With V trimmed by 2 bases and J by 2 bases, 7 bases remained unmatched. The CDR3 loop reads CASSVSPSGAYNEQFF. Here the CDR3 DNA reads TGTGCCAGCAGCGTCTCACCCAGCGGGGCCTACAATGAGCAGTTCTTC.

The CDR3 protein is CASSSRGLGTDTQYF. CDR3 nucleotides: TGTGCCAGCAGCTCCCGGGGGCTTGGCACAGATACGCAGTATTTT. The chain links TRBV7-3 to TRBJ2-3, with D perhaps assigned TRBD1 or TRBD2 (6 bases each). This CDR3 has 15 residues. Germline V gives CDR1 SGHTA, CDR2 FQGTGA. Trimming took off 4 bases at V and 1 base at J, with 12 bases between the two ends.

The chain has TRBV2 and TRBJ1-4; tentative D call: TRBD1 (6 bases). Germline CDR1 SNHLY, CDR2 FYNNEI. There are 15 residues in the CDR3. The V end was cut by 10 bases, the J end by 0 bases, with 15 bases between. CDR3 bases: TGTGCCACCGTAAAGGGGGATACAACTAATGAAAAACTGTTTTTT. Protein product: CATVKGDTTNEKLFF.

The chain uses TRBV11-2 and TRBJ1-1; the D gene is possibly TRBD1 (5 bases). The CDR3 is made up of 11 amino acids. The germline V gene has CDR1 SGHAT and CDR2 FQNNGV. V was shortened by 1 base and J by 11 bases, with 8 bases between the two germline ends. This chain's CDR3 is CASSLGGTAFF. Here the CDR3 DNA reads TGTGCCAGCAGCTTAGGCGGGACGGCTTTCTTT. The full variable domain, rest sourced from reference TRBV11-2 and TRBJ1-1, is EAGVAQSPRYKIIEKRQSVAFWCNPISGHATLYWYQQILGQGPKLLIQFQNNGVVDDSQLPKDRFSAERLKGVDSTLKIQPAKLEDSAVYLCASSLGGTAFFGQGTRLTVV.

The chain combines TRBV7-2 with TRBJ2-7; D not resolved. V was cut by 4 bases and J by 4 bases, with 29 bases left in between. Looked up from germline, CDR1 is SGHTA and CDR2 is FQGNSA. This CDR3 spans 19 amino acids. The CDR3 DNA reads as TGTGCCAGCAGCTCACGGACCGGTGGCCAAACCGGTGGTAGATACGAGCAGTACTTC. This gives the protein CASSSRTGGQTGGRYEQYF.